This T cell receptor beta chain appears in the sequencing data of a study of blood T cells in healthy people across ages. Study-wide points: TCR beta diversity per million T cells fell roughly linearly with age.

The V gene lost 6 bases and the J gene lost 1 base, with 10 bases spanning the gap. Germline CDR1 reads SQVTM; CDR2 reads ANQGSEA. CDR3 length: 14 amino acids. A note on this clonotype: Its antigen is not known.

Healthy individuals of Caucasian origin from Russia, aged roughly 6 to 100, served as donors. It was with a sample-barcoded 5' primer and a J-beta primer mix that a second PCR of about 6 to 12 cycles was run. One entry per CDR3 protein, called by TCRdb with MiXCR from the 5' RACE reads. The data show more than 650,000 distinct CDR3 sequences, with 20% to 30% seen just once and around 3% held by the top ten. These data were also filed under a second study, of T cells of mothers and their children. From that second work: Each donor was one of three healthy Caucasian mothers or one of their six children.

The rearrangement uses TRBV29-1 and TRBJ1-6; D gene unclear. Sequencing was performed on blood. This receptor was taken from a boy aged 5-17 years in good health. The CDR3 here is CSVPAASYNSPLHF. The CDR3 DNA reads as TGCAGCGTCCCTGCGGCTTCCTATAATTCACCCCTCCACTTT.